Following are 5 T cell receptor beta chains from one sample sequenced in a study of long-term antiretroviral therapy in people with HIV (dated by TCRdb to between 2021 and 2024). The immunoSEQ hsTCRB v3.0 assay was used at survey level resolution to sequence the TRB variable region. The immuneACCESS repertoire file appears here via TCRdb, limited to in-frame rearrangements. These files lack a portion of the clones; in checked studies, under half of the deficit traces to unresolved V genes, and the cause of the others is not known. In all, the sample holds about 34,000 clones, and 83% of those were seen once. Roughly 7.9% of the sample lies in the top ten. Here the sequenced sample was unsorted PBMCs, taken 0.4 years before starting antiretroviral therapy. These receptor sequences come from a man aged 18-30 years with HIV.

V is TRBV7-2 and J is TRBJ2-2; 9 positions agree with TRBD2. This CDR3 is built from 15 residues. The germline V gene encodes CDR1 SGHTA and CDR2 FQGNSA. V lost 4 bases, J lost 4 bases, and 4 bases stayed unmatched. For the CDR3, the DNA is TGTGCCAGCAGCTCGGGACTAGCAGGCACCGGGGAGCTGTTTTTT. Translating gives CASSSGLAGTGELFF.

The chain joins TRBV9 to TRBJ1-2, with 7 bases aligning to TRBD1. The CDR3 covers 15 residues. Per the germline V gene, CDR1 is SGDLS and CDR2 is YYNGEE. With V trimmed by 2 bases and J by 5 bases, 9 bases remained unmatched. CDR3 nucleotides: TGTGCCAGCAGCGTCGGTGGGGACAGTGCTTATGGCTACACCTTC. Its translation is CASSVGGDSAYGYTF.

This chain connects TRBV7-2 to TRBJ2-1, with 8 bases identical to TRBD1. Germline CDR1 and CDR2: SGHTA and FQGNSA. The CDR3 extends over 16 amino acids. The V gene end was trimmed by 5 bases and the J gene end by 10 bases; junction bases not matched to a gene: 16. The CDR3 DNA is TGTGCCAGCAGCATCACCGGTGACAGGGGAAAAATAGAGCAGTTCTTC. It specifies CASSITGDRGKIEQFF.

V usage is TRBV27 and J usage is TRBJ2-7, with D perhaps matching TRBD1 or TRBD2 (6 bases each). Trimming stripped 2 bases from V and 3 bases from J, with 11 bases between. Per the germline V gene, CDR1 is MNHEY and CDR2 is SMNVEV (reference sequence). This CDR3 has 14 residues. In DNA form, the CDR3 reads TGTGCCAGCAGTTTACGAGGGGGGAGCTACGAGCAGTACTTC. Its protein product is CASSLRGGSYEQYF.

The rearrangement links TRBV7-3 to TRBJ2-5; D might be TRBD1 (6 bases). Germline V lookup: CDR1 SGHTA, CDR2 FQGTGA. Trimming left V 2 bases short and J 3 bases short, with 16 bases between. The CDR3 loop spans 16 amino acids. The DNA of the CDR3 is TGTGCCAGCAGCTTAGTTTCGACAGGAGCTAAAGAGACCCAGTACTTC. Translating gives CASSLVSTGAKETQYF.